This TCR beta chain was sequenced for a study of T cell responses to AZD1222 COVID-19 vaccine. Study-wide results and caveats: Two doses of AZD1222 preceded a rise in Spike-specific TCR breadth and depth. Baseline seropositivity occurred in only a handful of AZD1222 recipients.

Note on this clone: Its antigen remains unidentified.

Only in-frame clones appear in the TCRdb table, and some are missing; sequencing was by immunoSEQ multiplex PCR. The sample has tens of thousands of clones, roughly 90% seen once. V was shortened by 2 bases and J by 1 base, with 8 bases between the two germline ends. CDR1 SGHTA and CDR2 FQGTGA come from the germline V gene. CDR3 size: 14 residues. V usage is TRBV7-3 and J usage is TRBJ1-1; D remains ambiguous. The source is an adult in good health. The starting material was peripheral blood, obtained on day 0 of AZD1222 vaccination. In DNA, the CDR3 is TGTGCCAGCAGCTTATCCCCCGGGAACACTGAAGCTTTCTTT. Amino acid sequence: CASSLSPGNTEAFF.